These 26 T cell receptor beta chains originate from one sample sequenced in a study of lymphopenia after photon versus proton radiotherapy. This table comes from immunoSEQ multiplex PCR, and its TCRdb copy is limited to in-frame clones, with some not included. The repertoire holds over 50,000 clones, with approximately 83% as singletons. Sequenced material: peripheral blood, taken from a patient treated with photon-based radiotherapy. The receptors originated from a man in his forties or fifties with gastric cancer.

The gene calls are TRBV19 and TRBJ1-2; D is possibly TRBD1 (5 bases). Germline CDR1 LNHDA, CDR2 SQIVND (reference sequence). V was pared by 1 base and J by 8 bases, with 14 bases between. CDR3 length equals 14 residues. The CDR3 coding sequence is TGTGCCAGTAGTATAGCGGGGACCCCGAGAGGCTACACCTTC. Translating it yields CASSIAGTPRGYTF.

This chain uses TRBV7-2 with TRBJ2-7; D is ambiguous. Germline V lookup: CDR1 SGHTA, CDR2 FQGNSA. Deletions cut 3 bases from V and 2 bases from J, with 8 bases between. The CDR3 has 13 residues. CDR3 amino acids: CASSLGSPYEQYF. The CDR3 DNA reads TGTGCCAGCAGCTTGGGCAGTCCCTACGAGCAGTACTTC.

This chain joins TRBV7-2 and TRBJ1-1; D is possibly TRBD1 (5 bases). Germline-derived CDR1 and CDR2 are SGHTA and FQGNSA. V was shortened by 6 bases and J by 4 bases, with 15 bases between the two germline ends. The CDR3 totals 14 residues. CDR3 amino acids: CASSARGGRTEAFF. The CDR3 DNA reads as TGTGCCAGCAGTGCCCGGGGGGGTCGCACTGAAGCTTTCTTT. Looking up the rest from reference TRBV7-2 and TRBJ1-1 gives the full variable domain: GAGVSQSPSNKVTEKGKDVELRCDPISGHTALYWYRQSLGQGLEFLIYFQGNSAPDKSGLPSDRFSAERTGGSVSTLTIQRTQQEDSAVYLCASSARGGRTEAFFGQGTRLTVV.

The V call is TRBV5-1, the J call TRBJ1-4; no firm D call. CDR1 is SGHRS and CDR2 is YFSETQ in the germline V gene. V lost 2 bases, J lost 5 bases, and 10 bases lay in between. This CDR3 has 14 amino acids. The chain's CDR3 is CASSFGRPNEKLFF. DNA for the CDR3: TGCGCCAGCAGCTTCGGCAGGCCAAATGAAAAACTGTTTTTT.

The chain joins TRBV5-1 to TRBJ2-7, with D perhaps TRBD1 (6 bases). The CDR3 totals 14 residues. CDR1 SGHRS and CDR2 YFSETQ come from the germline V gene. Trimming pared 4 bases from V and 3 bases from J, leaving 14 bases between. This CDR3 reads CASSGNTGNYEQYF. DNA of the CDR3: TGCGCCAGCAGCGGCAACACAGGGAACTACGAGCAGTACTTC.

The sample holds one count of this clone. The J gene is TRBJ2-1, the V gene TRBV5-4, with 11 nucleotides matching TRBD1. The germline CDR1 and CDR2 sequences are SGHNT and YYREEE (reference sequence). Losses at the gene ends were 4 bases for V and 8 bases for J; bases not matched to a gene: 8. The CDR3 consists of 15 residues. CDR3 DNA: TGTGCCAGCAGCCCCGGGACAGGGGGAGGCGATGAGCAGTTCTTC. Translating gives CASSPGTGGGDEQFF.

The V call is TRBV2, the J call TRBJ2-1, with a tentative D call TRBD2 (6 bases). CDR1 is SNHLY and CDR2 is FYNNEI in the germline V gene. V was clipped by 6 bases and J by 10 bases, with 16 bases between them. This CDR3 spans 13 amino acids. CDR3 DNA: TGTGCCAGCAGCTGGACTACCTCAGCGGAGCAGTTCTTC. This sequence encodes CASSWTTSAEQFF.

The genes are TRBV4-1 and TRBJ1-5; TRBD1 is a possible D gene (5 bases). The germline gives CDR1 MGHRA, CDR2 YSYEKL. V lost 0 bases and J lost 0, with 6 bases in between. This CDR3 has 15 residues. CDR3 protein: CASSQDGGSNQPQHF. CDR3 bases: TGCGCCAGCAGCCAAGACGGGGGTAGCAATCAGCCCCAGCATTTT.

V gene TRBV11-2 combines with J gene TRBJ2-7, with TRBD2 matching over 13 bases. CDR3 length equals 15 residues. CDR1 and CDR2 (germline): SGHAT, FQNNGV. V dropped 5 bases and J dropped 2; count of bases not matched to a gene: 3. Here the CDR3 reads CASSRTSGGTYEQYF. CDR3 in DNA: TGTGCCAGCAGCCGGACTAGCGGGGGAACCTACGAGCAGTACTTC.

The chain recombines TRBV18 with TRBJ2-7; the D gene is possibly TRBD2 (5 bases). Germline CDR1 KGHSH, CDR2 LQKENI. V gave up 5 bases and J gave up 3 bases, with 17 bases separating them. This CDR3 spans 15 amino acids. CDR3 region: CASSTGPGSDYEQYF. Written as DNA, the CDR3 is TGTGCCAGCTCAACGGGTCCGGGGTCCGACTACGAGCAGTACTTC.

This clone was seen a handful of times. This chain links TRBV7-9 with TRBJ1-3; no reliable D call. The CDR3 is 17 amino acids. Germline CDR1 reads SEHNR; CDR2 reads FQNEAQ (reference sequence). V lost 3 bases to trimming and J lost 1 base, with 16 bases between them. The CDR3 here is CASSLTGSLLSGNTIYF. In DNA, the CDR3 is TGTGCCAGCAGCTTGACCGGATCCTTGTTGTCTGGAAACACCATATATTTT.

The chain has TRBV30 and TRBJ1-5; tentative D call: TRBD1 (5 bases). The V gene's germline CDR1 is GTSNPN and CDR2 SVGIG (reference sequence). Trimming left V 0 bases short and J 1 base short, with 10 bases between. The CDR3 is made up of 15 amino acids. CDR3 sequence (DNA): TGTGCCTGGAGTGTCTTTGGGGGGAGCAATCAGCCCCAGCATTTT. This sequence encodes CAWSVFGGSNQPQHF. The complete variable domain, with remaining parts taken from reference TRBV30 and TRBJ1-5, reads SQTIHQWPATLVQPVGSPLSLECTVEGTSNPNLYWYRQAAGRGLQLLFYSVGIGQISSEVPQNLSASRPQDRQFILSSKKLLLSDSGFYLCAWSVFGGSNQPQHFGDGTRLSIL.

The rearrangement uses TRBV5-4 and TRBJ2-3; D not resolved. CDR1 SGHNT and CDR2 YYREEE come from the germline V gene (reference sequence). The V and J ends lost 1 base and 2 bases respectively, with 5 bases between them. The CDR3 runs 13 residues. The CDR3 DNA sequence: TGTGCCAGCAGCTTGTGGGACACAGATACGCAGTATTTT. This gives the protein CASSLWDTDTQYF.

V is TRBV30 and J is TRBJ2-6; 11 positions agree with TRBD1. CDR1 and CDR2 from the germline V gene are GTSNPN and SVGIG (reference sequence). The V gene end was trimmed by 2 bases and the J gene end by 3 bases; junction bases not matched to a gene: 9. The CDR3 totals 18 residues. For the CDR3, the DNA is TGTGCCTGGAGTCCGGGGACAGGGGGTATTCTTGGGGCCAACGTCCTGACTTTC. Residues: CAWSPGTGGILGANVLTF.

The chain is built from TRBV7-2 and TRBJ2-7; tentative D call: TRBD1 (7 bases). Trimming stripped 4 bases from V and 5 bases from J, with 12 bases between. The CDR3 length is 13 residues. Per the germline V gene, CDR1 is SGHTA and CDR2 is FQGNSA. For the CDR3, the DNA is TGTGCCAGCAGCTCACAGGGGAGGAACGAGCAGTACTTC. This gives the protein CASSSQGRNEQYF.

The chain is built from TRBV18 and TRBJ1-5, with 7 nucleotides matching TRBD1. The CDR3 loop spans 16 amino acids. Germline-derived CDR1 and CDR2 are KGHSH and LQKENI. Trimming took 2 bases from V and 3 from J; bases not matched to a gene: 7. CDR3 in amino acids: CASSPNPTGNNQPQHF. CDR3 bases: TGTGCCAGCTCACCAAACCCGACAGGGAACAATCAGCCCCAGCATTTT.

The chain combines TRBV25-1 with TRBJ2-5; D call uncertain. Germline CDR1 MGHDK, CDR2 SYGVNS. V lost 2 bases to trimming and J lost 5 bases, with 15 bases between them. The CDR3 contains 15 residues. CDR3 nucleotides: TGTGCCAGCAGTGAAGCCCTCGGATCTGGTGAGACCCAGTACTTC. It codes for CASSEALGSGETQYF.

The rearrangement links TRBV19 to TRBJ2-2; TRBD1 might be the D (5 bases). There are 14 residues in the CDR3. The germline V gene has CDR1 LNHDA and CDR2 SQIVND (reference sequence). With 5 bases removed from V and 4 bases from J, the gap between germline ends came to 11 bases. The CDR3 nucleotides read TGTGCCAGTAGTGCGTCAGGGTTCACCGGGGAGCTGTTTTTT. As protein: CASSASGFTGELFF.

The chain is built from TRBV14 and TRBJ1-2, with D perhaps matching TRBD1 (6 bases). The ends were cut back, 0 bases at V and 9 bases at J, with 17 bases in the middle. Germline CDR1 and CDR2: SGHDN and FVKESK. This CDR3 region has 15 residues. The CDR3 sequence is CASSQDTGAASSYTF. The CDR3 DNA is TGTGCCAGCAGCCAAGATACGGGGGCGGCTTCGAGCTACACCTTC.

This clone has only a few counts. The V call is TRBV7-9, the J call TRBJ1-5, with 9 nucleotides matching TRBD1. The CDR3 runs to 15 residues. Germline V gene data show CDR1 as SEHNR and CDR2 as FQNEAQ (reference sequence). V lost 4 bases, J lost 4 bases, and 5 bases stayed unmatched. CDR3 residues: CASSSTGGDNQPQHF. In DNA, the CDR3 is TGTGCCAGCAGCTCGACAGGGGGAGATAATCAGCCCCAGCATTTT.

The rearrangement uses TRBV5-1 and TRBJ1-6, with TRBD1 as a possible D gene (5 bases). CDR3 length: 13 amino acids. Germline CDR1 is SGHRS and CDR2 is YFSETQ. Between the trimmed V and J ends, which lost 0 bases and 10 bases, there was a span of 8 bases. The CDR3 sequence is CASSLGGDSPLHF. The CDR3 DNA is TGCGCCAGCAGCTTGGGAGGGGACTCACCCCTCCACTTT.

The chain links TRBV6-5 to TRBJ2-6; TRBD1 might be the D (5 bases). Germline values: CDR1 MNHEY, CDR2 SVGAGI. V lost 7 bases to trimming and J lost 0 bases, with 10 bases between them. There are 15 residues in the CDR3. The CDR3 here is CASTQVISGANVLTF. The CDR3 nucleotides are TGTGCCAGCACACAGGTCATCTCTGGGGCCAACGTCCTGACTTTC.

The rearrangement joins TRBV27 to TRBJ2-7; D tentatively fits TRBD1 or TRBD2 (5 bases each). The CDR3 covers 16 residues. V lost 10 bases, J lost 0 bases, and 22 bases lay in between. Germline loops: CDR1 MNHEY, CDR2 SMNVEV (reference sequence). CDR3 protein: CATSSSGGRGSYEQYF. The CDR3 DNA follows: TGTGCCACCTCATCCAGTGGGGGTAGGGGCTCCTACGAGCAGTACTTC.

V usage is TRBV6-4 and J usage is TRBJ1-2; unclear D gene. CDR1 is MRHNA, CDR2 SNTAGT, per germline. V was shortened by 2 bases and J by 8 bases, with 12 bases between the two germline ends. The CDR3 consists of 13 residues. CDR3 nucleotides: TGTGCCAGCAGTGACCACTCGAGTGGCGGCTACACCTTC. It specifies CASSDHSSGGYTF.

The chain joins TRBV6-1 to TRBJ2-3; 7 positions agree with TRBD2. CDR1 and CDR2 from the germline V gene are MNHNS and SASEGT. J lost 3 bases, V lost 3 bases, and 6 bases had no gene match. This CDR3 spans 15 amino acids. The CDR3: CASSDGGGATDTQYF. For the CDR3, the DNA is TGTGCCAGCAGTGACGGCGGGGGAGCGACAGATACGCAGTATTTT.

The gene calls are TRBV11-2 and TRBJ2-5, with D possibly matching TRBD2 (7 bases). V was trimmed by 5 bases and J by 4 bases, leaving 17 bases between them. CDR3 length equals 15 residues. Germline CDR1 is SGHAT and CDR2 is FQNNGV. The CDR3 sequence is CASSGGPGEGETQYF. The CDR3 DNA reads TGTGCCAGCAGCGGAGGGCCAGGGGAGGGAGAGACCCAGTACTTC.